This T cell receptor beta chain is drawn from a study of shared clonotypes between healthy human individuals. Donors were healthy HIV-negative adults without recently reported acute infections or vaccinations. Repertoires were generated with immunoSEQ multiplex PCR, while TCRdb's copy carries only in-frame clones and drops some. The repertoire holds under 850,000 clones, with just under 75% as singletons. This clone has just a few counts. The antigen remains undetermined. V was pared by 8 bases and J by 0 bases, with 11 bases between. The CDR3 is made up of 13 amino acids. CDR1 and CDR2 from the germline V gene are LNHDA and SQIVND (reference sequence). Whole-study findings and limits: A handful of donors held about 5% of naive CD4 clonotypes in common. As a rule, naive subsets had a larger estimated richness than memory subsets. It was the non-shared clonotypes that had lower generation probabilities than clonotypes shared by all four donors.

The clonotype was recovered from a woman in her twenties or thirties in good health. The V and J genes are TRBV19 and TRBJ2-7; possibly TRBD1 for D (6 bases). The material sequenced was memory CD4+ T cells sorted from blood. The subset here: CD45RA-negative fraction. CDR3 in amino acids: CASSDRNSYEQYF. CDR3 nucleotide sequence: TGTGCCAGTTCAGACAGGAACTCCTACGAGCAGTACTTC.